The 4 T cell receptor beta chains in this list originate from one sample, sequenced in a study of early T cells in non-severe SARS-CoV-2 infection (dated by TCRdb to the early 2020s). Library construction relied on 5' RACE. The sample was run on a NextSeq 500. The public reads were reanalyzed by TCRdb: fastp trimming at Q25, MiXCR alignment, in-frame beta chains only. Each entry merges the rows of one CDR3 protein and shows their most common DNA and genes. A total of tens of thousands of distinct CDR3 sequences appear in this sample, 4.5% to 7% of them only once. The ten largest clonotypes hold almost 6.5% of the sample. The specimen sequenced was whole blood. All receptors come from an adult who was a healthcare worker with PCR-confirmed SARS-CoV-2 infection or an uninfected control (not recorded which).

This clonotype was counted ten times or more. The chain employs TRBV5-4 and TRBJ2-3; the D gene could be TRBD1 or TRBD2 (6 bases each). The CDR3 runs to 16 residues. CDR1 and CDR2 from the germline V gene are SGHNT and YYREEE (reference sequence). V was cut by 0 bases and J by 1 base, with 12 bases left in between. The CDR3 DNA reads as TGTGCCAGCAGCTTGGCGCCCGGGGGCGGCACAGATACGCAGTATTTT. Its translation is CASSLAPGGGTDTQYF.

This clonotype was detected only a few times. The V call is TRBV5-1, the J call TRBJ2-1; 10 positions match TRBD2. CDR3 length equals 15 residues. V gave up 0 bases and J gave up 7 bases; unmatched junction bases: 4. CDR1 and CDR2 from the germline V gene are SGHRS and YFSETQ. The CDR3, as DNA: TGCGCCAGCAGCTTGGGTGGACTAGCGGATAATGAGCAGTTCTTC. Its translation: CASSLGGLADNEQFF.

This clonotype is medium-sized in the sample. The CDR3 sequence: CASSPGQGASNEQFF. CDR3 nucleotides: TGTGCCAGCAGCCCCGGACAGGGGGCTTCCAATGAGCAGTTCTTC. The chain recombines TRBV28 with TRBJ2-1; TRBD1 matches at 11 bases. Trimming took 6 bases from V and 6 from J; bases not matched to a gene: 7. The CDR3 extends over 15 amino acids. The germline V gene encodes CDR1 MDHEN and CDR2 SYDVKM.

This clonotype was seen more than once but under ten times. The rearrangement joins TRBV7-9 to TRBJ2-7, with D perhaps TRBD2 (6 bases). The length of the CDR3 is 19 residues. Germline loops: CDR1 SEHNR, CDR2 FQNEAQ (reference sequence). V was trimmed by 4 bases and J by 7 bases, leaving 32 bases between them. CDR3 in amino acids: CASSSHSTPGLQPTQEQYF. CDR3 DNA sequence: TGTGCCAGCAGCTCCCACTCAACTCCGGGACTCCAACCAACCCAGGAGCAGTACTTC.